Each of the 18 T cell receptor beta chains below was sequenced from the same sample in a study of radiotherapy plus CTLA-4 blockade in lung cancer (dated by TCRdb to the late 2010s). Library preparation was by the immunoSEQ multiplex PCR assay. TCRdb provides this immuneACCESS table in a form limited to in-frame rearrangements. Some clones are lacking; in checked studies, under half of them reflect an unresolved V gene, and why the rest are absent is not known. The sample profile shows more than 25,000 clones; approximately 81% of them were found once. The ten most abundant clones make up over 15% of the sample. The sequences come from peripheral blood, collected from a patient treated with radiotherapy plus ipilimumab. These TCRs come from a human donor with non-small cell lung cancer that progressed on radiotherapy plus ipilimumab.

V is TRBV19 and J is TRBJ1-5; D is perhaps TRBD1 (5 bases). The CDR3 runs to 15 residues. V dropped 8 bases and J dropped 0 bases, with 14 bases sitting between them. The germline V gene has CDR1 LNHDA and CDR2 SQIVND (reference sequence). The chain's CDR3 is CASSTAGGSNQPQHF. The CDR3 nucleotides are TGTGCCAGTTCGACAGCGGGGGGTAGCAATCAGCCCCAGCATTTT. Full variable domain (rest looked up from reference TRBV19 and TRBJ1-5): DGGITQSPKYLFRKEGQNVTLSCEQNLNHDAMYWYRQDPGQGLRLIYYSQIVNDFQKGDIAEGYSVSREKKESFPLTVTSAQKNPTAFYLCASSTAGGSNQPQHFGDGTRLSIL.

This clone was detected once. The chain joins TRBV5-1 to TRBJ1-5; TRBD1 matches 8 bases. Germline lookup yields CDR1 SGHRS and CDR2 YFSETQ. The V segment lost 0 bases and the J segment 3 bases; nucleotides outside the gene matches: 2. The CDR3 covers 15 residues. The CDR3 sequence is CASSLGQGYNQPQHF. CDR3 in DNA: TGCGCCAGCAGCTTGGGACAGGGGTACAATCAGCCCCAGCATTTT.

The chain has TRBV9 and TRBJ2-3; 9 positions match TRBD1. The V and J ends lost 5 bases and 2 bases, in that order; junction bases with no gene match: 9. Looked up from germline, CDR1 is SGDLS and CDR2 is YYNGEE. The CDR3 is 16 residues long. CDR3 in DNA: TGTGCCAGCAGTTGGACGGGACAGGGTACCACAGATACGCAGTATTTT. Residues: CASSWTGQGTTDTQYF.

This clone was picked up one time. The chain employs TRBV5-6 and TRBJ2-7; TRBD1 agrees at 7 bases. Germline trimming cut 5 bases from V and 3 bases from J; bases unmatched to any gene: 2. This CDR3 is 12 amino acids long. Germline V gene lookup returns CDR1 SGHDT and CDR2 YYEEEE. The DNA for the CDR3 is TGTGCCAGCAGAGGGGACAGCTACGAGCAGTACTTC. As protein: CASRGDSYEQYF. Full variable domain (remainder filled in from reference TRBV5-6 and TRBJ2-7): DAGVTQSPTHLIKTRGQQVTLRCSPKSGHDTVSWYQQALGQGPQFIFQYYEEEERQRGNFPDRFSGHQFPNYSSELNVNALLLGDSALYLCASRGDSYEQYFGPGTRLTVT.

As DNA, the CDR3 is TGCGCCAGCAGCTGGGACAGGGGAGATGAAAAACTGTTTTTT. This translates into CASSWDRGDEKLFF. This rearrangement joins TRBV5-1 to TRBJ1-4, with 10 bases that match TRBD1. After removal of 3 bases from V and 6 bases from J, the junction contained 2 bases not matched to a gene. CDR1 SGHRS and CDR2 YFSETQ come from the germline V gene. There are 14 residues in the CDR3.

This clone was seen a single time. The J gene is TRBJ2-6, the V gene TRBV5-6; unclear D gene. Germline values: CDR1 SGHDT, CDR2 YYEEEE. Deletions cut 1 base from V and 3 bases from J, with 5 bases between. The length of the CDR3 is 14 residues. CDR3 residues: CASSLRYGANVLTF. The CDR3 nucleotides read TGTGCCAGCAGCTTGCGGTATGGGGCCAACGTCCTGACTTTC.

Worth noting for this clone: The junction departs from germline at one end; a sequencing error may be responsible. The chain joins TRBV28 to TRBJ1-1; D unclear. The CDR3 spans 13 residues. Germline values: CDR1 MDHEN, CDR2 SYDVKM. This chain's CDR3 is CASSPPGNTGAFF. CDR3 nucleotides: TGTGCCAGCAGTCCTCCGGGGAACACTGGAGCTTTCTTT.

A few counts support this clone. The chain is built from TRBV6-5 and TRBJ1-5; 7 bases match TRBD1. CDR3 length equals 13 residues. Germline V gene data show CDR1 as MNHEY and CDR2 as SVGAGI. The ends lost 6 bases at V and 5 bases at J; junction bases unmatched: 4. CDR3 sequence reads: CASRNRGHQPQHF. DNA of the CDR3: TGTGCCAGCAGGAACAGGGGCCATCAGCCCCAGCATTTT.

J is TRBJ1-2 and V is TRBV4-1; 7 nucleotides match TRBD1. Trimming took 0 bases from V and 3 from J; bases not matched to a gene: 4. CDR1 MGHRA and CDR2 YSYEKL come from the germline V gene. The CDR3 runs 15 residues. The CDR3 reads CASSQETGDDYGYTF. The CDR3 coding sequence is TGCGCCAGCAGCCAAGAAACAGGGGATGACTATGGCTACACCTTC.

This chain connects TRBV4-1 to TRBJ2-7, with 7 bases aligning to TRBD1. V gave up 1 base and J gave up 5 bases; unmatched junction bases: 8. This CDR3 has 15 residues. Germline CDR1 is MGHRA and CDR2 is YSYEKL. CDR3 residues: CASSQGRQGEDEQYF. The CDR3 coding sequence is TGCGCCAGCAGCCAAGGCCGACAGGGTGAGGACGAGCAGTACTTC.

The chain employs TRBV5-4 and TRBJ1-1, with D unclear. CDR3 length equals 13 residues. The germline V and J ends were trimmed by 1 base and 1 base, with 5 bases remaining between them. The germline V gene has CDR1 SGHNT and CDR2 YYREEE (reference sequence). The CDR3 coding sequence is TGTGCCAGCAGCTTGACGGAGAACACTGAAGCTTTCTTT. Protein product: CASSLTENTEAFF.

This clone appeared a single time. This chain connects TRBV30 to TRBJ1-1, with TRBD1 matching 9 bases. The junction had 9 bases not matched to a gene; V was cut back by 2 bases and J by 5 bases. The CDR3 is 15 residues long. CDR1 and CDR2 (germline): GTSNPN, SVGIG (reference sequence). This CDR3 reads CAWSQVTGGNTEAFF. The CDR3 nucleotides read TGTGCCTGGAGTCAAGTAACAGGGGGCAATACTGAAGCTTTCTTT.

The gene calls are TRBV6-1 and TRBJ2-7; 10 nucleotides match TRBD1. CDR3 length: 15 amino acids. Germline V gene lookup returns CDR1 MNHNS and CDR2 SASEGT. V dropped 8 bases and J dropped 2; count of bases not matched to a gene: 9. The CDR3 loop is CASRKGTGVTYEQYF. CDR3 DNA sequence: TGTGCCAGCCGTAAGGGGACAGGGGTAACCTACGAGCAGTACTTC.

CDR3 region: CSVDNGGSGYTF. The DNA of the CDR3 is TGCAGCGTTGATAACGGGGGCAGCGGCTACACCTTC. The chain joins TRBV29-1 to TRBJ1-2, with D maybe TRBD1 (6 bases). This CDR3 spans 12 amino acids. Germline CDR1 SQVTM, CDR2 ANQGSEA. The V and J ends lost 3 bases and 8 bases respectively, with 13 bases between them.

CDR3 sequence reads: CASSQKTGAGNEKLFF. The CDR3 bases are TGCGCCAGCAGCCAAAAGACCGGGGCAGGGAACGAAAAACTGTTTTTT. The genes are TRBV4-3 and TRBJ1-4, with D perhaps matching TRBD1 (5 bases). This CDR3 is built from 16 residues. Germline CDR1 LGHNA, CDR2 YSLEER. Trimming cost V 2 bases and J 8 bases, with 18 bases left between them.

V and J are TRBV10-3 and TRBJ1-1; D remains unclear. The length of the CDR3 is 14 residues. Germline V lookup: CDR1 ENHRY, CDR2 SYGVKD. The germline V and J ends were trimmed by 2 bases and 0 bases, with 7 bases remaining between them. CDR3 DNA: TGTGCCATCAGTGAGCTGGGGATGAACACTGAAGCTTTCTTT. This encodes CAISELGMNTEAFF.

This sequence joins TRBV6-5 and TRBJ1-1; a weak D match, TRBD1 (6 bases). The ends were cut back, 5 bases at V and 2 bases at J, with 15 bases in the middle. The germline CDR1 and CDR2 sequences are MNHEY and SVGAGI. This CDR3 is built from 15 residues. The CDR3 sequence is CASSIGQLGNTEAFF. Here the CDR3 DNA reads TGTGCCAGCAGTATCGGACAGCTAGGCAACACTGAAGCTTTCTTT.

The chain has TRBV6-1 and TRBJ1-2; no firm D call. The CDR3 contains 15 residues. Germline loops: CDR1 MNHNS, CDR2 SASEGT. The V and J ends lost 2 bases and 4 bases respectively, with 14 bases between them. The CDR3, as DNA: TGTGCCAGCAGTGAACATGGCGGAACATCCTATGGCTACACCTTC. Translation: CASSEHGGTSYGYTF.